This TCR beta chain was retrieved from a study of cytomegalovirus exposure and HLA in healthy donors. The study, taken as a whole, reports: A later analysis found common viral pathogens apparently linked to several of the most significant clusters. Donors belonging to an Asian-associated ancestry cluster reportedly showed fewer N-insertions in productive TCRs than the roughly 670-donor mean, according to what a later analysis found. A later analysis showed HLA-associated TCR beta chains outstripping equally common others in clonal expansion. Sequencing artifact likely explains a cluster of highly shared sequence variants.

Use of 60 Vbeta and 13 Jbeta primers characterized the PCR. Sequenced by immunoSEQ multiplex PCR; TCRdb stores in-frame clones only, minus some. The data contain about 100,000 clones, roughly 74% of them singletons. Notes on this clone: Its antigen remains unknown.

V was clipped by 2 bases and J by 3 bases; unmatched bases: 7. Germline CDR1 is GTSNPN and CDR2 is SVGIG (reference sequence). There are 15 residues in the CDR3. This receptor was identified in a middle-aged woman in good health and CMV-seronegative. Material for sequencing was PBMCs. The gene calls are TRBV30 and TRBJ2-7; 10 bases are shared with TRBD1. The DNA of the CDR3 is TGTGCCTGGAGTCCGGACAGGGGGGCCTACTACGAGCAGTACTTC. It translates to CAWSPDRGAYYEQYF.